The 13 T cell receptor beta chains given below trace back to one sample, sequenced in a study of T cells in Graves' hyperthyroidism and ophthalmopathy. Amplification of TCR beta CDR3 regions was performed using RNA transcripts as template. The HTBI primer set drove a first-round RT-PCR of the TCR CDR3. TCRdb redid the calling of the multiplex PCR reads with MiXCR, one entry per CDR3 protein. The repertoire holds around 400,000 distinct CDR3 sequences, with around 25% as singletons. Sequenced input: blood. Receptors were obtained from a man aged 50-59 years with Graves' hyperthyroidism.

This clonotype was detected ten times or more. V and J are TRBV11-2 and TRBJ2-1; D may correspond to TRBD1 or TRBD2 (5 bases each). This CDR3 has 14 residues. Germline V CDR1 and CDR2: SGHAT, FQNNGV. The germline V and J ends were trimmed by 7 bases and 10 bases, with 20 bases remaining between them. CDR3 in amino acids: CASIPGPLSVEQFF. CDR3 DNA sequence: TGTGCCAGCATCCCGGGACCCCTTTCCGTAGAGCAGTTCTTC.

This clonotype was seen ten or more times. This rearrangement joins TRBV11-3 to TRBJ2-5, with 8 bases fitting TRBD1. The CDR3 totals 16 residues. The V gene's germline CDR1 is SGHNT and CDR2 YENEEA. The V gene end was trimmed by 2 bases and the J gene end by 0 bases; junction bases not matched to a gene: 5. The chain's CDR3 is CASSLPGGSYQETQYF. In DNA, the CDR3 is TGTGCCAGCAGCTTACCAGGGGGCTCGTACCAAGAGACCCAGTACTTC.

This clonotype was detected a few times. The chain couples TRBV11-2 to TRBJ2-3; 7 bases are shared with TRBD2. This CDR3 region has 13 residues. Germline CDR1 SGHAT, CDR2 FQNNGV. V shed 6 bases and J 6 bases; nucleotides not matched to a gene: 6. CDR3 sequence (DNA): TGTGCCAGCAGAACTAGCGATGAGGATACGCAGTATTTT. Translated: CASRTSDEDTQYF.

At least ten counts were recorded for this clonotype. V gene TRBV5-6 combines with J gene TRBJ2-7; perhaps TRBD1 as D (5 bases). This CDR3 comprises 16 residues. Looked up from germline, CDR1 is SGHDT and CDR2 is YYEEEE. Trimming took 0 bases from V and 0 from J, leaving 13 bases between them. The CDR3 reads CASSLVGATSSYEQYF. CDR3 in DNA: TGTGCCAGCAGCTTGGTTGGGGCCACAAGCTCCTACGAGCAGTACTTC. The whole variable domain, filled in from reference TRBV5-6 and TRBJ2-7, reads DAGVTQSPTHLIKTRGQQVTLRCSPKSGHDTVSWYQQALGQGPQFIFQYYEEEERQRGNFPDRFSGHQFPNYSSELNVNALLLGDSALYLCASSLVGATSSYEQYFGPGTRLTVT.

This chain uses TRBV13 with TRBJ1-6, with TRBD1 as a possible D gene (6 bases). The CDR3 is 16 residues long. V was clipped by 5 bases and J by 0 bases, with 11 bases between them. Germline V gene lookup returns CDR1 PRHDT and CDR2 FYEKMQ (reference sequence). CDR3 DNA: TGTGCCAGCAGCAATGACAGGCGCTCCTATAATTCACCCCTCCACTTT. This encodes CASSNDRRSYNSPLHF.

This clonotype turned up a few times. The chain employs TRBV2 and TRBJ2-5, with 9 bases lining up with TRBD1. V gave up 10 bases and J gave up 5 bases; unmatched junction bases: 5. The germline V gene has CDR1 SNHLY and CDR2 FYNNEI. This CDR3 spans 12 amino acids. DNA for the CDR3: TGTGCCACCCCGGGACAGGGTGAGACCCAGTACTTC. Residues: CATPGQGETQYF. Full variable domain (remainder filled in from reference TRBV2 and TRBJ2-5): EPEVTQTPSHQVTQMGQEVILRCVPISNHLYFYWYRQILGQKVEFLVSFYNNEISEKSEIFDDQFSVERPDGSNFTLKIRSTKLEDSAMYFCATPGQGETQYFGPGTRLLVL.

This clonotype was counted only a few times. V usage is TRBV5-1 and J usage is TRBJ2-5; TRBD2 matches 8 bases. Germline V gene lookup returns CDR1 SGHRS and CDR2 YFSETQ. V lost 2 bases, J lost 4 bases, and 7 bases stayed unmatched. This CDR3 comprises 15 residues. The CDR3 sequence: CASSLGGLDGETQYF. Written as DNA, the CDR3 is TGCGCCAGCAGCTTAGGGGGACTAGACGGAGAGACCCAGTACTTC.

The CDR3 reads CATRSAGRGSYNEQFF. CDR3 in DNA: TGTGCCACCAGGTCGGCTGGGAGGGGGTCCTACAATGAGCAGTTCTTC. This rearrangement joins TRBV15 to TRBJ2-1; possible D gene TRBD2, 7 bases. The V end lost 6 bases, the J end lost 1 base, and 16 bases lay between the germline ends. CDR1 LNHNV and CDR2 YYDKDF come from the germline V gene (reference sequence). CDR3 length: 16 amino acids.

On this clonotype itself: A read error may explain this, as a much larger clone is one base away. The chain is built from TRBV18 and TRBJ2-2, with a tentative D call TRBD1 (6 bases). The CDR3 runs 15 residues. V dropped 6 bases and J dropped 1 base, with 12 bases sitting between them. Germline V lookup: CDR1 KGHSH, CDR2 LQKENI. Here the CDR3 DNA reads TGTGCCAGCTCTGCCGGGACAATGAACACCGGGGAGCTGTTTTTT. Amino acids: CASSAGTMNTGELFF. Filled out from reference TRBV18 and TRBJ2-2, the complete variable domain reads NAGVMQNPRHLVRRRGQEARLRCSPMKGHSHVYWYRQLPEEGLKFMVYLQKENIIDESGMPKERFSAEFPKEGPSILRIQQVVRGDSAAYFCASSAGTMNTGELFFGEGSRLTVL.

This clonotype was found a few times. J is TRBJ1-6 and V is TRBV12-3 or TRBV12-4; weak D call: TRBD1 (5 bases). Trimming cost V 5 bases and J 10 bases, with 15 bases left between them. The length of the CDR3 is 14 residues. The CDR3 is CASSPVGADSPLHF. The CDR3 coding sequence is TGTGCCAGCAGTCCAGTCGGGGCCGACTCACCCCTCCACTTT.

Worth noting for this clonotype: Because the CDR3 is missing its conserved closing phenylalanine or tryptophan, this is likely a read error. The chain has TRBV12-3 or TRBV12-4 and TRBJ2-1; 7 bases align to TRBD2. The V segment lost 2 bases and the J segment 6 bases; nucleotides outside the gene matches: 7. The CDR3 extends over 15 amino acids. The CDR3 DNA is TGTGCCAGCAGTTTACTAGTCCCGGGGGGCAATGAGCAGTTCTCC. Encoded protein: CASSLLVPGGNEQFS.

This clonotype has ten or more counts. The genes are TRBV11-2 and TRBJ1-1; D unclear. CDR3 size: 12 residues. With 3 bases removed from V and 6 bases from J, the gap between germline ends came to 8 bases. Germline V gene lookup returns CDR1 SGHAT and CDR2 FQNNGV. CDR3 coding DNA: TGTGCCAGCAGCTTGGGGTTCCCTGAAGCTTTCTTT. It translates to CASSLGFPEAFF.

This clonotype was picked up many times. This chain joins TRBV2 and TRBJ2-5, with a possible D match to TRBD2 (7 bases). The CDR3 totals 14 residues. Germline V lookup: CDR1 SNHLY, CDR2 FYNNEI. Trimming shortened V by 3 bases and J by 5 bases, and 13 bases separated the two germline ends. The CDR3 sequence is CASSDRGAGETQYF. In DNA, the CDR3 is TGTGCCAGCAGTGATCGGGGGGCCGGGGAGACCCAGTACTTC.